This T cell receptor beta chain was sequenced during a study of T cell changes during pregnancy in multiple sclerosis. TCRdb's table, derived via immunoSEQ multiplex PCR, lists solely in-frame clones and lacks some. Of 55,000 to 70,000 clones in the sample, over 75% are singletons; the top ten hold roughly 1.8%. The V end was cut by 1 base, the J end by 1 base, with 10 bases between. The germline V gene has CDR1 SGHTA and CDR2 FQGTGA. CDR3 size: 15 residues. The TCR comes from a female donor with multiple sclerosis, enrolled in a pregnancy study. The chain carries TRBV7-3 and TRBJ1-1; the D is unclear. Sample: peripheral blood, taken after pregnancy. CDR3 DNA sequence: TGTGCCAGCAGCTTAATGGGCAGGAAGAACACTGAAGCTTTCTTT. Protein sequence: CASSLMGRKNTEAFF.